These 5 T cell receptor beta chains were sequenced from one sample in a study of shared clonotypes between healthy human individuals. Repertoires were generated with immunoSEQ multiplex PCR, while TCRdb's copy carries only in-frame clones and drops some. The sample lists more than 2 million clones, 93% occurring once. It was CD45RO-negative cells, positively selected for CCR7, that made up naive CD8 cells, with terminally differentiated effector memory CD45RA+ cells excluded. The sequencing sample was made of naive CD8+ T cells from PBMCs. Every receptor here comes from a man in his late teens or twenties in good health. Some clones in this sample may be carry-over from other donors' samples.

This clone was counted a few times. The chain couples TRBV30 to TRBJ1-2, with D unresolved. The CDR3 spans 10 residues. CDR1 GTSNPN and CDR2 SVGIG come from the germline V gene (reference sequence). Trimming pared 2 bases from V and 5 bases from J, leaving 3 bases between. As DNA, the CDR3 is TGTGCCTGGAGTTCTTATGGCTACACCTTC. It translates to CAWSSYGYTF. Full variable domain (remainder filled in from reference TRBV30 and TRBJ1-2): SQTIHQWPATLVQPVGSPLSLECTVEGTSNPNLYWYRQAAGRGLQLLFYSVGIGQISSEVPQNLSASRPQDRQFILSSKKLLLSDSGFYLCAWSSYGYTFGSGTRLTVV.

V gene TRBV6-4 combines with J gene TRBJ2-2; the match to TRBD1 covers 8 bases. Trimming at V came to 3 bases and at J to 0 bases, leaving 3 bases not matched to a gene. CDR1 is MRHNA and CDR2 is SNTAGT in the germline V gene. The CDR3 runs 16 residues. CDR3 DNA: TGTGCCAGCAGTGAAGGGACAGGATCGAACACCGGGGAGCTGTTTTTT. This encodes CASSEGTGSNTGELFF.

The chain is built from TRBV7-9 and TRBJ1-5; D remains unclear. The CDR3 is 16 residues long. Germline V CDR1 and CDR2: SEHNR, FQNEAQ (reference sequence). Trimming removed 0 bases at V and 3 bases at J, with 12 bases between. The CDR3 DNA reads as TGTGCCAGCAGCTTAGCAGGGCCTAGCCTCAATCAGCCCCAGCATTTT. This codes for CASSLAGPSLNQPQHF.

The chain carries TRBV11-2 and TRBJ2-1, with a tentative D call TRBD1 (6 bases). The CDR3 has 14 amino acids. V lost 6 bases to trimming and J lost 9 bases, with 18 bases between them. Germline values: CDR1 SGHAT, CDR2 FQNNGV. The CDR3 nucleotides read TGTGCCAGCAGGAGAGGGGGTGTGAGGGCTGAGCAGTTCTTC. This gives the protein CASRRGGVRAEQFF.

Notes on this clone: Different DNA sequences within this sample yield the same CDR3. The CDR3 nucleotides are TGTGCCTGGAGCGTTGGCGGGGACTACGAGCAGTACTTC. Translating it yields CAWSVGGDYEQYF. The chain recombines TRBV30 with TRBJ2-7; D might be TRBD2 (6 bases). V was pared by 3 bases and J by 3 bases, with 12 bases between. In germline, CDR1 is GTSNPN, CDR2 SVGIG (reference sequence). The CDR3 consists of 13 residues.